The TCR beta chain under discussion was sequenced for a study of cytomegalovirus exposure and HLA in healthy donors. Findings of the study overall: Researchers counted roughly 150 TCR beta chains as cytomegalovirus-associated. Fewer N-insertions than the 666-donor mean were reportedly shown by an Asian-associated ancestry cluster in a later analysis.

PCR primers comprised 60 Vbeta and 13 Jbeta primers. TCRdb's copy holds only in-frame clones and misses some; the assay was immunoSEQ multiplex PCR. Of about 120,000 clones listed, 81% are singletons. About this clone: What it binds is not known.

The CDR3 is 14 residues long. V was clipped by 0 bases and J by 6 bases, with 11 bases between them. CDR1 is SGDLS and CDR2 is YYNGEE in the germline V gene. This chain links TRBV9 with TRBJ2-3, with D tentatively TRBD2 (6 bases). The sequenced material came from PBMCs. This receptor was obtained from a young woman in good health and CMV-seronegative. CDR3 sequence reads: CASSVDGSGDTQYF. The CDR3 DNA follows: TGTGCCAGCAGCGTAGACGGGAGTGGGGATACGCAGTATTTT.